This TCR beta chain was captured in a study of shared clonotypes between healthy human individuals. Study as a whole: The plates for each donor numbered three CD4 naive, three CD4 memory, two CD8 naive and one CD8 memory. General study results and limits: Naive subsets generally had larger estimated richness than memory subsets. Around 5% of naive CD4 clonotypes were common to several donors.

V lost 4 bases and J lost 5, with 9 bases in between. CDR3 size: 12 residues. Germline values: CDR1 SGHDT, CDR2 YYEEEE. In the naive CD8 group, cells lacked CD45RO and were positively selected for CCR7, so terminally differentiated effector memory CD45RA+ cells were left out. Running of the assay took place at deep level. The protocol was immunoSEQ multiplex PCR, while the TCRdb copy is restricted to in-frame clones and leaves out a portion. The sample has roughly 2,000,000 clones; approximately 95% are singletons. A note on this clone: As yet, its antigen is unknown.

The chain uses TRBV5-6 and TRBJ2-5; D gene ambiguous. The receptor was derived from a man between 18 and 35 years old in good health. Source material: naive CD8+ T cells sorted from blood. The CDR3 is CASSNPMETQYF. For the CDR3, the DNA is TGTGCCAGCAGCAACCCTATGGAGACCCAGTACTTC.